Below are 21 T cell receptor beta chains sequenced from a single sample in a study of blood T cell repertoires in COVID-19. TCRdb's table, derived via immunoSEQ multiplex PCR, lists solely in-frame clones and lacks some. In the table there are roughly 300,000 clones, approximately 84% of which are singletons. The source material was PBMCs or T cells enriched from blood (not recorded which). The receptors were sampled from a woman in her thirties who had recovered from COVID-19.

The chain employs TRBV6-9 and TRBJ1-4; D is unclear. The CDR3 has 15 amino acids. CDR1 and CDR2 from the germline V gene are MNHGY and SVAAGI. V was pared by 6 bases and J by 3 bases, with 14 bases between. CDR3 sequence reads: CASRGSLRANEKLFF. The CDR3 bases are TGTGCCAGCAGAGGGAGCCTGAGGGCTAATGAAAAACTGTTTTTT.

The genes are TRBV7-9 and TRBJ1-1; the match to TRBD1 covers 7 bases. The CDR3 spans 15 residues. The trim removed 4 bases at V and 0 bases at J, leaving 5 bases unmatched. Per germline, CDR1 SEHNR and CDR2 FQNEAQ (reference sequence). The CDR3 DNA reads TGTGCCAGCAGCTCAACGGGACAGTTGAACACTGAAGCTTTCTTT. It is translated as CASSSTGQLNTEAFF.

V gene TRBV6-2 or TRBV6-3 combines with J gene TRBJ1-2, with 7 bases identical to TRBD1. The junction had 10 bases not matched to a gene; V was cut back by 4 bases and J by 8 bases. The length of the CDR3 is 14 residues. Germline values: CDR1 MNHEY, CDR2 SVGEGT. The CDR3 sequence: CASSFTGATSGYTF. CDR3 sequence (DNA): TGTGCCAGCAGTTTCACAGGGGCGACCAGCGGCTACACCTTC.

This chain links TRBV5-1 with TRBJ2-7; D might be TRBD1 (6 bases). Germline lookup yields CDR1 SGHRS and CDR2 YFSETQ. There are 15 residues in the CDR3. The V end lost 0 bases, the J end lost 5 bases, and 15 bases lay between the germline ends. The CDR3: CASSLEVLGADEQYF. The CDR3 coding sequence is TGCGCCAGCAGCTTGGAGGTTCTGGGGGCGGACGAGCAGTACTTC. Full variable domain (rest looked up from reference TRBV5-1 and TRBJ2-7): KAGVTQTPRYLIKTRGQQVTLSCSPISGHRSVSWYQQTPGQGLQFLFEYFSETQRNKGNFPGRFSGRQFSNSRSEMNVSTLELGDSALYLCASSLEVLGADEQYFGPGTRLTVT.

The V call is TRBV5-1, the J call TRBJ1-6; 9 nucleotides line up with TRBD1. Per germline, CDR1 SGHRS and CDR2 YFSETQ. Trimming removed 3 bases from V and 12 bases from J; junction bases left unmatched: 10. The CDR3 sequence is 15 residues long. For the CDR3, the DNA is TGCGCCAGCAGCTCGGACAGGGGAGGCTCCCGACCCCTCCACTTT. Amino acid sequence: CASSSDRGGSRPLHF.

V and J are TRBV19 and TRBJ2-7, with 7 bases matching TRBD1. The CDR3 has 16 residues. The J segment lost 0 bases and the V segment lost 8 bases, leaving 13 bases of the junction unmatched. Per germline, CDR1 LNHDA and CDR2 SQIVND (reference sequence). The CDR3 coding sequence is TGTGCCAGTCAGCGACGGACAGGACAGAACTCCTACGAGCAGTACTTC. Encoded protein: CASQRRTGQNSYEQYF.

V and J are TRBV7-2 and TRBJ1-2; weak D call: TRBD1 (6 bases). Per germline, CDR1 SGHTA and CDR2 FQGNSA. Trimming pared 6 bases from V and 4 bases from J, leaving 18 bases between. There are 15 residues in the CDR3. The CDR3 here is CASRPDDRISYGYTF. CDR3 nucleotide sequence: TGTGCCAGCAGACCGGATGACAGGATCAGCTATGGCTACACCTTC. Full variable domain (remainder filled in from reference TRBV7-2 and TRBJ1-2): GAGVSQSPSNKVTEKGKDVELRCDPISGHTALYWYRQSLGQGLEFLIYFQGNSAPDKSGLPSDRFSAERTGGSVSTLTIQRTQQEDSAVYLCASRPDDRISYGYTFGSGTRLTVV.

Ten or more counts support this clone. The genes are TRBV6-2 or TRBV6-3 and TRBJ2-5, with 8 bases matching TRBD1. CDR3 length equals 17 residues. Germline V lookup: CDR1 MNHEY, CDR2 SVGEGT. Unmatched junction bases numbered 9, after V lost 2 bases and J lost 1 base. CDR3: CASSYLPPGQGQETQYF. The CDR3 nucleotides read TGTGCCAGCAGTTACCTTCCCCCCGGACAGGGCCAAGAGACCCAGTACTTC.

The V call is TRBV5-1, the J call TRBJ2-1, with 11 bases identical to TRBD2. CDR1 SGHRS and CDR2 YFSETQ come from the germline V gene. With 6 bases clipped from V and 0 bases from J, the junction kept 8 bases outside the gene matches. The CDR3 is 17 residues long. Here the CDR3 reads CASKSSGGTSSYNEQFF. DNA for the CDR3: TGCGCCAGCAAGTCTAGCGGGGGGACGAGCTCCTACAATGAGCAGTTCTTC.

This chain uses TRBV12-3 or TRBV12-4 with TRBJ1-1, with D maybe TRBD1 (5 bases). The CDR3 runs 13 residues. Trimming pared 6 bases from V and 5 bases from J, leaving 13 bases between. For the CDR3, the DNA is TGTGCCAGCAGCCAACACGGACAAACTGAAGCTTTCTTT. It yields the protein CASSQHGQTEAFF.

The V call is TRBV6-1, the J call TRBJ2-7; the match to TRBD2 covers 8 bases. The CDR3 runs 15 residues. V trimming: 3 bases; J trimming: 2 bases; junction bases outside the gene matches: 6. Germline values: CDR1 MNHNS, CDR2 SASEGT. CDR3 sequence reads: CASSDPGLGAYEQYF. In DNA, the CDR3 is TGTGCCAGCAGTGACCCGGGACTAGGGGCCTACGAGCAGTACTTC.

The rearrangement joins TRBV11-2 to TRBJ1-6; 7 bases line up with TRBD1. Germline trimming cut 5 bases from V and 6 bases from J; bases unmatched to any gene: 7. The germline V gene has CDR1 SGHAT and CDR2 FQNNGV. This CDR3 comprises 15 residues. The CDR3 is CASSAFDRANSPLHF. CDR3 nucleotide sequence: TGTGCCAGCAGCGCCTTCGACAGGGCTAATTCACCCCTCCACTTT.

The chain is built from TRBV28 and TRBJ1-6, with TRBD1 matching over 10 bases. With 4 bases clipped from V and 6 bases from J, the junction kept 9 bases outside the gene matches. This CDR3 comprises 17 residues. CDR1 is MDHEN and CDR2 is SYDVKM in the germline V gene. DNA for the CDR3: TGTGCCAGCAGTTCGACAGGGGGCCTGTTTGGTAATTCACCCCTCCACTTT. Translating it yields CASSSTGGLFGNSPLHF.

The V gene is TRBV5-4, the J gene TRBJ2-7; TRBD2 is a possible D gene (6 bases). Germline CDR1 reads SGHNT; CDR2 reads YYREEE (reference sequence). The CDR3 is 13 amino acids. Between the trimmed V and J ends, which lost 0 bases and 2 bases, there was a span of 6 bases. CDR3 in DNA: TGTGCCAGCAGCTTGGGGGAGGCCTACGAGCAGTACTTC. It translates to CASSLGEAYEQYF.

The chain carries TRBV7-9 and TRBJ2-7; 10 nucleotides align to TRBD1. Germline CDR1 reads SEHNR; CDR2 reads FQNEAQ (reference sequence). Trimming cost V 0 bases and J 0 bases; bases outside gene matches: 2. The CDR3 sequence is 16 residues long. As DNA, the CDR3 is TGTGCCAGCAGCTTAGCGGGACAGGGGATCTCCTACGAGCAGTACTTC. It translates to CASSLAGQGISYEQYF.

The V and J genes are TRBV6-1 and TRBJ1-6; D unresolved. The CDR3 runs 14 residues. CDR1 MNHNS and CDR2 SASEGT come from the germline V gene. V was clipped by 3 bases and J by 9 bases, with 12 bases between them. CDR3 residues: CASSEGVKGSPLHF. CDR3 DNA: TGTGCCAGCAGTGAGGGCGTAAAAGGTTCACCCCTCCACTTT.

The V and J genes are TRBV5-4 and TRBJ2-2, with TRBD2 matching over 9 bases. There are 16 residues in the CDR3. Unmatched junction bases numbered 6, after V lost 3 bases and J lost 3 bases. Germline V gene sequence: CDR1 SGHNT, CDR2 YYREEE (reference sequence). Here the CDR3 reads CASSSRTSVYTGELFF. For the CDR3, the DNA is TGTGCCAGCAGCTCGAGGACTAGCGTTTACACCGGGGAGCTGTTTTTT.

In its sample, this clone was seen once. This chain uses TRBV27 with TRBJ1-6; D remains ambiguous. Germline CDR1 is MNHEY and CDR2 is SMNVEV (reference sequence). CDR3 length equals 14 residues. Between the trimmed V and J ends, which lost 7 bases and 4 bases, there was a span of 11 bases. The DNA of the CDR3 is TGTGCCAGCACCCGTGAGGGTTATAATTCACCCCTCCACTTT. It specifies CASTREGYNSPLHF.

The chain uses TRBV15 and TRBJ2-3; D gene uncertain. V was clipped by 0 bases and J by 6 bases, with 7 bases between them. Germline V gene sequence: CDR1 LNHNV, CDR2 YYDKDF (reference sequence). The CDR3 is made up of 13 amino acids. The DNA of the CDR3 is TGTGCCACCAGCAGAGATCTCGGGGATACGCAGTATTTT. This sequence encodes CATSRDLGDTQYF. Full variable domain (remainder filled in from reference TRBV15 and TRBJ2-3): DAMVIQNPRYQVTQFGKPVTLSCSQTLNHNVMYWYQQKSSQAPKLLFHYYDKDFNNEADTPDNFQSRRPNTSFCFLDIRSPGLGDTAMYLCATSRDLGDTQYFGPGTRLTVL.

The chain has TRBV27 and TRBJ2-2; TRBD2 is a possible D gene (6 bases). Trimming cost V 6 bases and J 2 bases, with 10 bases left between them. This CDR3 contains 14 residues. The germline V gene has CDR1 MNHEY and CDR2 SMNVEV (reference sequence). CDR3 region: CASSKGLNTGELFF. Written as DNA, the CDR3 is TGTGCCAGCAGCAAGGGACTTAACACCGGGGAGCTGTTTTTT.

J is TRBJ1-6 and V is TRBV30, with a tentative D call TRBD1 (6 bases). Germline CDR1 GTSNPN, CDR2 SVGIG (reference sequence). The ends were cut back, 0 bases at V and 8 bases at J, with 11 bases in the middle. The CDR3 is 14 amino acids. In nucleotides, the CDR3 is TGTGCCTGGAGTGTACAGGGAGGGGATTCACCCCTCCACTTT. Amino acids: CAWSVQGGDSPLHF.